The clone carrying this TCR beta chain was recorded once. Per germline, CDR1 SGHRS and CDR2 YFSETQ. The ends were cut back, 2 bases at V and 1 base at J, with 11 bases in the middle. The CDR3 has 15 amino acids. The sample is drawn from a study of blood T cell repertoires in COVID-19. The table came from immunoSEQ multiplex PCR; TCRdb's copy has only in-frame clones and leaves some out. The sample holds fewer than 25,000 clones, more than 85% seen once. This receptor was taken from a woman in her 70s with active COVID-19. This rearrangement joins TRBV5-1 to TRBJ2-3; tentative D call: TRBD1 (6 bases). The sequenced sample consisted of peripheral blood. The CDR3 region is CASSFSGDRTDTQYF. The CDR3 bases are TGCGCCAGCAGCTTCTCAGGGGATCGCACAGATACGCAGTATTTT.